Each of the 17 T cell receptor beta chains below was sequenced from the same sample in a study of blood T cell repertoires in COVID-19. The assay was immunoSEQ multiplex PCR, and TCRdb's table has in-frame clones only and misses some. The table lists about 390,000 clones, roughly 86% of them singletons. Sequenced sample: peripheral blood. These receptors were taken from a woman aged 55-69 years with COVID-19, enrolled during active disease.

The V gene is TRBV6-2 or TRBV6-3, the J gene TRBJ2-2; 8 bases are a match to TRBD2. With 4 bases clipped from V and 6 bases from J, the junction kept 7 bases outside the gene matches. The CDR3 totals 15 residues. The germline CDR1 and CDR2 sequences are MNHEY and SVGEGT. This chain's CDR3 is CASSLTGGRSGELFF. CDR3 bases: TGTGCCAGCAGTTTAACGGGGGGGCGATCCGGGGAGCTGTTTTTT.

The V call is TRBV7-8, the J call TRBJ2-3; tentative D call: TRBD1 (6 bases). Trimming took 3 bases from V and 10 from J, leaving 23 bases between them. This CDR3 region has 16 residues. Looked up from germline, CDR1 is SGHVS and CDR2 is FQNEAQ. CDR3 region: CASSLRDTASQGPQYF. In nucleotides, the CDR3 is TGTGCCAGCAGCTTGAGGGACACCGCATCCCAAGGTCCGCAGTATTTT. The variable domain in full, with the rest retrieved from reference TRBV7-8 and TRBJ2-3, is GAGVSQSPRYKVAKRGQDVALRCDPISGHVSLFWYQQALGQGPEFLTYFQNEAQLDKSGLPSDRFFAERPEGSVSTLKIQRTQQEDSAVYLCASSLRDTASQGPQYFGPGTRLTVL.

The chain uses TRBV11-3 and TRBJ2-3; the match to TRBD2 covers 11 bases. The CDR3 consists of 16 residues. V trimming: 5 bases; J trimming: 2 bases; junction bases outside the gene matches: 6. CDR1 is SGHNT and CDR2 is YENEEA in the germline V gene. CDR3 in amino acids: CASSRGLAGITDTQYF. Written as DNA, the CDR3 is TGTGCCAGCAGCCGCGGACTAGCGGGTATCACAGATACGCAGTATTTT.

The gene calls are TRBV4-1 and TRBJ1-1; tentatively, D is TRBD1 (6 bases). From germline, CDR1 is MGHRA and CDR2 YSYEKL. This CDR3 spans 16 amino acids. V was shortened by 3 bases and J by 4 bases, with 18 bases between the two germline ends. The chain's CDR3 is CASSHPWGQRSTEAFF. DNA for the CDR3: TGCGCCAGCAGCCATCCATGGGGACAAAGGAGCACTGAAGCTTTCTTT.

This sequence joins TRBV6-5 and TRBJ1-5; 7 bases line up with TRBD1. Trimming took 7 bases from V and 3 from J; bases not matched to a gene: 6. CDR1 MNHEY and CDR2 SVGAGI come from the germline V gene. This CDR3 has 14 amino acids. The DNA of the CDR3 is TGTGCCAGCATCCGACAGGGATACAATCAGCCCCAGCATTTT. It translates to CASIRQGYNQPQHF.

This sequence joins TRBV2 and TRBJ2-7, with D hard to call. Trimming removed 7 bases from V and 3 bases from J, with 10 bases in between. The CDR3 length is 12 residues. Germline CDR1 and CDR2: SNHLY and FYNNEI. CDR3 bases: TGTGCCAGCATGGGCCCAGACTACGAGCAGTACTTC. Its translation: CASMGPDYEQYF.

The V call is TRBV9, the J call TRBJ1-1, with D perhaps TRBD1 (5 bases). The V end was cut by 6 bases, the J end by 4 bases, with 22 bases between. Germline values: CDR1 SGDLS, CDR2 YYNGEE. The CDR3 runs to 16 residues. The CDR3 nucleotides are TGTGCCAGCACCCCCAGTGGGCAGGGTATGGGCACTGAAGCTTTCTTT. Protein: CASTPSGQGMGTEAFF.

The chain is built from TRBV6-5 and TRBJ1-3, with TRBD1 as a possible D gene (5 bases). The V gene lost 0 bases and the J gene lost 0 bases, with 9 bases spanning the gap. The CDR3 consists of 16 residues. From germline, CDR1 is MNHEY and CDR2 SVGAGI. The CDR3 here is CASSYSWGNSGNTIYF. CDR3 DNA: TGTGCCAGCAGTTACTCCTGGGGCAACTCTGGAAACACCATATATTTT.

The V and J genes are TRBV6-6 and TRBJ1-5, with 7 positions matching TRBD1. Germline V gene lookup returns CDR1 MNHNY and CDR2 SVGAGI (reference sequence). CDR3 length equals 14 residues. V trimming: 8 bases; J trimming: 3 bases; junction bases outside the gene matches: 7. CDR3 nucleotide sequence: TGTGCCAGCGATCGAGGGACAGACAATCAGCCCCAGCATTTT. This encodes CASDRGTDNQPQHF.

This chain uses TRBV27 with TRBJ1-2, with D possibly being TRBD1 (6 bases). CDR1 MNHEY and CDR2 SMNVEV come from the germline V gene (reference sequence). CDR3 size: 15 residues. V lost 5 bases and J 2 bases, leaving 15 bases between the germline ends. The chain's CDR3 is CASSPLGGLNYGYTF. Written as DNA, the CDR3 is TGTGCCAGCAGTCCCTTGGGGGGGCTCAACTATGGCTACACCTTC.

The chain is built from TRBV5-4 and TRBJ1-3; a possible D gene is TRBD1 (6 bases). Trimming cost V 0 bases and J 1 base, with 8 bases left between them. The CDR3 sequence is 15 residues long. CDR1 is SGHNT, CDR2 YYREEE, per germline (reference sequence). DNA for the CDR3: TGTGCCAGCAGCTTGGGAGGACAGTCTGGAAACACCATATATTTT. As protein: CASSLGGQSGNTIYF.

V is TRBV18 and J is TRBJ1-1; 9 bases map to TRBD1. V lost 4 bases to trimming and J lost 1 base; unmatched junction nucleotides: 1. The CDR3 runs to 14 residues. CDR1 is KGHSH, CDR2 LQKENI, per germline. The CDR3 sequence is CASSQGQGNTEAFF. The DNA for the CDR3 is TGTGCCAGCTCACAGGGACAGGGGAACACTGAAGCTTTCTTT.

V is TRBV6-5 and J is TRBJ2-7; perhaps TRBD2 as D (6 bases). V lost 6 bases and J lost 0, with 9 bases in between. The CDR3 spans 13 residues. CDR1 is MNHEY and CDR2 is SVGAGI in the germline V gene. CDR3 sequence: CASSLANSYEQYF. CDR3 in DNA: TGTGCCAGCAGCCTAGCGAACTCCTACGAGCAGTACTTC.

V and J are TRBV6-1 and TRBJ1-2; 8 nucleotides align to TRBD1. Trimming at V came to 3 bases and at J to 7 bases, leaving 16 bases not matched to a gene. Per the germline V gene, CDR1 is MNHNS and CDR2 is SASEGT. The CDR3 contains 17 residues. The CDR3 loop is CASSDGQGAQPRGGYTF. In DNA form, the CDR3 reads TGTGCCAGCAGTGATGGGCAGGGGGCGCAACCCAGGGGTGGCTACACCTTC.

This chain connects TRBV15 to TRBJ2-7; 7 bases are shared with TRBD1. The germline CDR1 and CDR2 sequences are LNHNV and YYDKDF (reference sequence). CDR3 length equals 18 residues. Germline trimming cut 0 bases from V and 0 bases from J; bases unmatched to any gene: 11. Here the CDR3 DNA reads TGTGCCACCAGCAGAGATCGATTTGACAGGGTCAGCTCCTACGAGCAGTACTTC. Encoded protein: CATSRDRFDRVSSYEQYF. Full variable domain (rest looked up from reference TRBV15 and TRBJ2-7): DAMVIQNPRYQVTQFGKPVTLSCSQTLNHNVMYWYQQKSSQAPKLLFHYYDKDFNNEADTPDNFQSRRPNTSFCFLDIRSPGLGDTAMYLCATSRDRFDRVSSYEQYFGPGTRLTVT.

The rearrangement uses TRBV7-3 and TRBJ2-2, with D possibly TRBD2 on 6 matching bases. Germline lookup yields CDR1 SGHTA and CDR2 FQGTGA. The CDR3 extends over 15 amino acids. Trimming cost V 5 bases and J 2 bases, with 12 bases left between them. CDR3 nucleotides: TGTGCCAGCAGCCGGGGACTGTCAAACACCGGGGAGCTGTTTTTT. Amino acid sequence: CASSRGLSNTGELFF.

V usage is TRBV5-1 and J usage is TRBJ1-2; D remains unclear. The germline gives CDR1 SGHRS, CDR2 YFSETQ. The V gene lost 0 bases and the J gene lost 0 bases, with 15 bases spanning the gap. This CDR3 has 17 residues. The CDR3 region has the DNA TGCGCCAGCAGCTTGGGAGGGTGGGGAGCTTCTAACTATGGCTACACCTTC. Protein sequence: CASSLGGWGASNYGYTF.